This T cell receptor (beta chain) was obtained from a study of shared clonotypes between healthy human individuals. At the level of the study: Aged 18 to 49, the donors were a couple of women and a few men. Whole-study results and caveats: Naive subsets usually exceeded memory subsets in estimated richness. Naive CD4 clonotype sharing across several donors was around 5%.

Profiling relied on immunoSEQ multiplex PCR, and the TCRdb table lists in-frame clones only, not all of them. The data contain millions of clones, approximately 92% of them singletons. In the CD4+ fraction, cells were divided into CD45RA+ naive and CD45RA-negative memory subsets. On this clone itself: The antigen is undetermined.

CDR1 and CDR2 (germline): ENHRY, SYGVKD. The CDR3 runs 14 residues. V was clipped by 10 bases and J by 4 bases; unmatched bases: 5. The TCR was taken from a man aged 18-30 years in good health. This chain links TRBV10-3 with TRBJ2-7; the match to TRBD2 covers 15 bases. The source material was naive CD4+ T cells sorted from blood. Noted subset: CD45RA+ positively selected. The CDR3 nucleotides read TGTGCCAGCAGGACTAGCGGGAGGGGGTACGAGCAGTACTTC. Its translation: CASRTSGRGYEQYF.